These T cell receptor beta chains were read from a single sample in a study of regulatory T cells in long-lasting Graves disease. A single record per CDR3 protein comes from TCRdb applying MiXCR to the multiplex PCR reads. The table records over 500,000 distinct CDR3 sequences, roughly 15% of them present only once. These data are also associated with another study on T cells in Graves' hyperthyroidism and ophthalmopathy.

Sequenced here: peripheral blood mononuclear cells (PBMCs), sampled at new diagnosis, from a patient treated with antithyroid drugs. The receptors derive from a woman aged 25 to 39 with Graves disease. The CDR3 runs from the conserved cysteine through the conserved F or W. A D gene is named only where the DNA matches it firmly. Clone size, where shown, is once, few, many, or a class for clones that have expanded.

clone_size d_call j_call v_call cdr3_nt cdr3_aa
. . TRBJ2-5 TRBV5-1 TGCGCCAGCAGCTTGCTGTCAGGGCACGAGACCCAGTACTTC CASSLLSGHETQYF
. TRBD1 TRBJ1-4 TRBV7-9 TGTGCCAGCAGGTCTAGCGGACAGGCCCCCGAAAAACTGTTTTTT CASRSSGQAPEKLFF
few TRBD2 TRBJ2-7 TRBV5-1 TGCGCCAGCAGCCACTCTGGTCTAGCGGCCTACGAGCAGTACTTC CASSHSGLAAYEQYF
many . TRBJ1-2 TRBV28 TGTGCCAGCAGTCCCCGGGACCGCGGCTACACCTTC CASSPRDRGYTF
. . TRBJ1-1 TRBV29-1 TGCAGCGTCCGAGGGGGTGACACTGAAGCTTTCTTT CSVRGGDTEAFF
. . TRBJ2-5 TRBV24-1 TGTGCCACCAGTGACCCCCACCCAACAGGGCCCGAGACCCAGTACTTC CATSDPHPTGPETQYF
few TRBD1 TRBJ2-3 TRBV5-5 TGTGCCAGCAGCCCCTTGGGACAGATAAACACAGATACGCAGTATTTT CASSPLGQINTDTQYF
. . TRBJ1-2 TRBV28 TGTGCCAGCAGTATCCGGGATCCAGGTGCTTATGGCTACACCTTC CASSIRDPGAYGYTF
. TRBD2 TRBJ2-7 TRBV27 TGTGCCAGCAGTCGGACTAGCGGGAGTTCCGAGCAGTACTTC CASSRTSGSSEQYF
. TRBD2 TRBJ2-3 TRBV20-1 TGCAGTGCTATGGCCTTTAGCGGGCCGACCCTGAGCACAGATACGCAGTATTTT CSAMAFSGPTLSTDTQYF
. TRBD1 TRBJ1-2 TRBV5-6 TGTGCCAGCAGCTTAAGTAAGGGGACAGTACCTAACTATGGCTACACCTTC CASSLSKGTVPNYGYTF
few . TRBJ1-1 TRBV2 TGTGCCAGCAAATACAGAGTTAACACTGAAGCTCTCTTT CASKYRVNTEALF
. TRBD2 TRBJ2-5 TRBV19 TGTGCCAGTAGGAACCTCGGACTAGCGGGAGGAACCGCGCGTGAGACCCAGTACTTC CASRNLGLAGGTARETQYF
. TRBD1 TRBJ2-7 TRBV5-5 TGTGCCAGCAGCTTGTCCCGGGACAGGGCTTACGAGCAGTACTTC CASSLSRDRAYEQYF
. . TRBJ2-3 TRBV28 TGTGCCAGCAGTCCCCCGGCGTGGGGTGCAGATACGCAGTATTTT CASSPPAWGADTQYF
many . TRBJ2-7 TRBV24-1 TGTGCCACCAGTGATGGCGTCCGGGACGGAACCTACGAGCAGTACTTC CATSDGVRDGTYEQYF
few . TRBJ1-2 TRBV28 TGTGCCACAGTTTCGGGGAGGCTACCTAACTATGGCTACACCTTC CATVSGRLPNYGYTF
. TRBD2 TRBJ2-5 TRBV3-1 TGTGCCAGCAGCCACGGGACTAGCGGGGAACAAGAGACCCAGTACTTC CASSHGTSGEQETQYF
. TRBD2 TRBJ2-2 TRBV24-1 TGTGCCACCAGTGGTCCTAGCGGGAGCGTCACCGGGGAGCTGTTTTTT CATSGPSGSVTGELFF
many . TRBJ2-1 TRBV7-3 TGTGCCAGCAGCTTTGGGCAGGGGGGGAATGAGCAGTTCTTC CASSFGQGGNEQFF